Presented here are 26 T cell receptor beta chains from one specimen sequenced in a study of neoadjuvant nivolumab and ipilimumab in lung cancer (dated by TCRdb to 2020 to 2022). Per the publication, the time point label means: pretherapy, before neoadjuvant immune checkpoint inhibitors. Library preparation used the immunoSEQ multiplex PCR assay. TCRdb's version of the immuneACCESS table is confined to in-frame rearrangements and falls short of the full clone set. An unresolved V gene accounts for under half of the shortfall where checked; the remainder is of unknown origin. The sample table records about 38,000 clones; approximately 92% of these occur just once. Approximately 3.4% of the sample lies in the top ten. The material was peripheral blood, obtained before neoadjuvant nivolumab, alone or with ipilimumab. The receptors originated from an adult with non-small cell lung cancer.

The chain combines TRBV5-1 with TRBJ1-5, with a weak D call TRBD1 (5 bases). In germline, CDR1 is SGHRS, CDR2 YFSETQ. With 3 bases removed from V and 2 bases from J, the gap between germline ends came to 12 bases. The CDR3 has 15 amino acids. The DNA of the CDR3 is TGCGCCAGCAGCTCGGGGGAAAGTGGCAATCAGCCCCAGCATTTT. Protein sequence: CASSSGESGNQPQHF.

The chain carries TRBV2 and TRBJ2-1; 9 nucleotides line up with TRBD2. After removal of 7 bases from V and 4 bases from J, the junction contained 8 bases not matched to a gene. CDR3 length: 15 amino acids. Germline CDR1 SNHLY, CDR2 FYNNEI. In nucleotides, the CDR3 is TGTGCCAGCACCTCGCAGCGGGAGGTGTACAATGAGCAGTTCTTC. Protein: CASTSQREVYNEQFF.

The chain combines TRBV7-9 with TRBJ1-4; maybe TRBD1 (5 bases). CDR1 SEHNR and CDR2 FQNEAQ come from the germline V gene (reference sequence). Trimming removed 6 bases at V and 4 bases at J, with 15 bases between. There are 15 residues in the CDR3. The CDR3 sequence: CASRGQGGDNEKLFF. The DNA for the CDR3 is TGTGCCAGCAGAGGGCAGGGTGGAGATAATGAAAAACTGTTTTTT.

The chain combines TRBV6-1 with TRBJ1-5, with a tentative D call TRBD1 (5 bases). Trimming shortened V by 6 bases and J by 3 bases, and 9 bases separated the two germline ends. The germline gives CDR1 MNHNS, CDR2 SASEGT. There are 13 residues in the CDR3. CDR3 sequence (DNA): TGTGCCAGCAGGGACACCCACAATCAGCCCCAGCATTTT. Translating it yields CASRDTHNQPQHF.

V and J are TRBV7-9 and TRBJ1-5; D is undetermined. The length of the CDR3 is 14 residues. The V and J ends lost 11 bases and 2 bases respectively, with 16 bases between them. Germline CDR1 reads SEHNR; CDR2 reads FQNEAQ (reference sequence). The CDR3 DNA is TGTGCCCTAGGGTTGGGGTACGGCAATCAGCCCCAGCATTTT. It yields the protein CALGLGYGNQPQHF.

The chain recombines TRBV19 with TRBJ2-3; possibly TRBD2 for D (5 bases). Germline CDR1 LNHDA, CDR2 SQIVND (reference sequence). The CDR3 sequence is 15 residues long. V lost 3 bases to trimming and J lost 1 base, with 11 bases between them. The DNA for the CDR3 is TGTGCCAGTAGTATGCCGAGCGGACGCACAGATACGCAGTATTTT. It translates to CASSMPSGRTDTQYF.

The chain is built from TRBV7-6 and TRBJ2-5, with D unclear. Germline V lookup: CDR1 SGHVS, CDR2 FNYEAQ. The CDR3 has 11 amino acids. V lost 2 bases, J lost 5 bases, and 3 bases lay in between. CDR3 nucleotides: TGTGCCAGCAGCTTATGGGAGACCCAGTACTTC. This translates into CASSLWETQYF. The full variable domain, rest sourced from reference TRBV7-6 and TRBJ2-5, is GAGVSQSPRYKVTKRGQDVALRCDPISGHVSLYWYRQALGQGPEFLTYFNYEAQQDKSGLPNDRFSAERPEGSISTLTIQRTEQRDSAMYRCASSLWETQYFGPGTRLLVL.

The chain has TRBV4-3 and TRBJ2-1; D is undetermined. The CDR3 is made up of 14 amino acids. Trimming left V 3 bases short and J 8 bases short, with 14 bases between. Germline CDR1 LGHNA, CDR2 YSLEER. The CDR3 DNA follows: TGCGCCAGCAGCCACAGAAAAAATTTGGATGAGCAGTTCTTC. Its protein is CASSHRKNLDEQFF.

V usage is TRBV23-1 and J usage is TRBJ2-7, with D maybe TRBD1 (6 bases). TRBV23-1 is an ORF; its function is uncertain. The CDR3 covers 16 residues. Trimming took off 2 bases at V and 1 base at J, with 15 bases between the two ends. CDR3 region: CASSQATSGTSYEQYF. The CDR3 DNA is TGCGCCAGCAGTCAAGCGACATCAGGGACATCCTACGAGCAGTACTTC.

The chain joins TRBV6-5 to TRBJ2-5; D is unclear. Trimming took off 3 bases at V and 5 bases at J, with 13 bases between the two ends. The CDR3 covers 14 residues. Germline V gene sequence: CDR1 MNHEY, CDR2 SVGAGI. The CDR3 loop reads CASSYSNIMETQYF. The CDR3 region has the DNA TGTGCCAGCAGTTATAGCAATATAATGGAGACCCAGTACTTC.

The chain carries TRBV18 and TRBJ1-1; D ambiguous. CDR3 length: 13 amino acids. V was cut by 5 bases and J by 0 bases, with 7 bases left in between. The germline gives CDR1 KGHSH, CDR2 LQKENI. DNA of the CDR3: TGTGCCAGCTCATCCGAAATGAACACTGAAGCTTTCTTT. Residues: CASSSEMNTEAFF.

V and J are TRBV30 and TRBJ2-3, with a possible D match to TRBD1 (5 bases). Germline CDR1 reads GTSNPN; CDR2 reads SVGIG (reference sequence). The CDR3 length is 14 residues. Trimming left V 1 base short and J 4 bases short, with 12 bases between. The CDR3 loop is CAWSAGAGSDTQYF. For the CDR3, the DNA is TGTGCCTGGAGTGCTGGGGCAGGGTCAGATACGCAGTATTTT.

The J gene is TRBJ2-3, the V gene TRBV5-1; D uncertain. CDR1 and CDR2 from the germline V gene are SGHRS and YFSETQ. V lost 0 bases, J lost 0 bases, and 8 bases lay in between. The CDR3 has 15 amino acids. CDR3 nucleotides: TGCGCCAGCAGCTTGGCCGGGCAGAGCACAGATACGCAGTATTTT. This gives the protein CASSLAGQSTDTQYF.

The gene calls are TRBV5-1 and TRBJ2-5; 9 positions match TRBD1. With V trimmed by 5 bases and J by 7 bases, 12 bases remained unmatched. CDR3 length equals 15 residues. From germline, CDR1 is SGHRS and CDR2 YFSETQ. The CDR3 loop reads CASRRFGTGTGTQYF. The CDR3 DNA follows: TGCGCCAGCAGACGATTTGGGACAGGGACGGGGACCCAGTACTTC. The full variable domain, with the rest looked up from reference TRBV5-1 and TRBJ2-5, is KAGVTQTPRYLIKTRGQQVTLSCSPISGHRSVSWYQQTPGQGLQFLFEYFSETQRNKGNFPGRFSGRQFSNSRSEMNVSTLELGDSALYLCASRRFGTGTGTQYFGPGTRLLVL.

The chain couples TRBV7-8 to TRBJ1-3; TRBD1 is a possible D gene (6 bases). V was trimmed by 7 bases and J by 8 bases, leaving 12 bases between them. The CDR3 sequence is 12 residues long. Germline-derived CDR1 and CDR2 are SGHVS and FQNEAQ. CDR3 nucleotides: TGTGCCAGCACGGGGGCCCAGGACACCATATATTTT. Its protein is CASTGAQDTIYF.

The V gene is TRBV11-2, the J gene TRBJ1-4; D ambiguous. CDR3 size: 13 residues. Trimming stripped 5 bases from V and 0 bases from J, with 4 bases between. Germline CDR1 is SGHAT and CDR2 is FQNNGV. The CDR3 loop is CASSRATNEKLFF. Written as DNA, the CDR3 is TGTGCCAGCAGCCGTGCAACTAATGAAAAACTGTTTTTT.

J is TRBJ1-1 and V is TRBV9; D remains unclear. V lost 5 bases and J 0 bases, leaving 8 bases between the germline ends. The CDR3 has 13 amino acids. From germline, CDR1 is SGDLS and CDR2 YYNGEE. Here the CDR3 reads CASRRAMNTEAFF. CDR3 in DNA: TGTGCCAGCAGGAGGGCGATGAACACTGAAGCTTTCTTT.

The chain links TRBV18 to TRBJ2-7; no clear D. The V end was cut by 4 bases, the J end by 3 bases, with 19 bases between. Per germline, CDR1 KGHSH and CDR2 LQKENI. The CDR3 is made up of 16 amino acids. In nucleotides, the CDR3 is TGTGCCAGCTCACTATACAGCAGTTCTCTTGACTACGAGCAGTACTTC. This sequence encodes CASSLYSSSLDYEQYF. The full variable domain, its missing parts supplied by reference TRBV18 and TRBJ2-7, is NAGVMQNPRHLVRRRGQEARLRCSPMKGHSHVYWYRQLPEEGLKFMVYLQKENIIDESGMPKERFSAEFPKEGPSILRIQQVVRGDSAAYFCASSLYSSSLDYEQYFGPGTRLTVT.

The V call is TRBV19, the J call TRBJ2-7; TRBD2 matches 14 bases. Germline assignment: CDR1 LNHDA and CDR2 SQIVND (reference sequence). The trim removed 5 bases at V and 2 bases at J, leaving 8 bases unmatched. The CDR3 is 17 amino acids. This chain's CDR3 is CASSPSGLAGVPYEQYF. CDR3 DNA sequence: TGTGCCAGTAGTCCCTCGGGACTAGCGGGAGTCCCCTACGAGCAGTACTTC.

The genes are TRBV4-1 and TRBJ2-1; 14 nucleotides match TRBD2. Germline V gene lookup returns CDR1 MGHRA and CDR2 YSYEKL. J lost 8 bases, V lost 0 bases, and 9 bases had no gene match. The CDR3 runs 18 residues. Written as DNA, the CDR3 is TGCGCCAGCAGCCAAGACGGACTAGCGGGAGGAGATAAGGATGAGCAGTTCTTC. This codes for CASSQDGLAGGDKDEQFF.

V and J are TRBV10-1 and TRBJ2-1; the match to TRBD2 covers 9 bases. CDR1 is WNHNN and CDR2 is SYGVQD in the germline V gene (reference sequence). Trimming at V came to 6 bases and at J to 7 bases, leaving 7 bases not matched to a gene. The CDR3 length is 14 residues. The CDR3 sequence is CASSTASGENEQFF. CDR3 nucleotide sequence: TGCGCCAGCAGCACGGCTAGCGGGGAAAATGAGCAGTTCTTC.

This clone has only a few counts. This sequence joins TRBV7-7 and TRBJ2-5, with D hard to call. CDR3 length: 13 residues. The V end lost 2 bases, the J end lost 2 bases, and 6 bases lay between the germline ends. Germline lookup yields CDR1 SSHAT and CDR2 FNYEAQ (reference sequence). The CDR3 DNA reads TGTGCCAGCAGCTTAAGACCTCAAGAGACCCAGTACTTC. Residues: CASSLRPQETQYF.

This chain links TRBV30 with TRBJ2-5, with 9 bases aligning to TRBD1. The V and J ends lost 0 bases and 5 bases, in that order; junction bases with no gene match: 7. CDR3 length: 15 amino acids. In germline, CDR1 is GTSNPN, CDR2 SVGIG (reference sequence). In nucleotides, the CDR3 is TGTGCCTGGAGTGTAACAGGGGGCGGTCGGGAGACCCAGTACTTC. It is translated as CAWSVTGGGRETQYF.

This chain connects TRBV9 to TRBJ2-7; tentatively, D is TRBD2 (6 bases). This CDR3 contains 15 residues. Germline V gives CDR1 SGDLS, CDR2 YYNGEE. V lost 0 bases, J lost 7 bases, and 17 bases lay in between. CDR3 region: CASSVVSSPAGEQYF. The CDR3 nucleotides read TGTGCCAGCAGCGTAGTTTCGTCCCCGGCGGGGGAGCAGTACTTC.

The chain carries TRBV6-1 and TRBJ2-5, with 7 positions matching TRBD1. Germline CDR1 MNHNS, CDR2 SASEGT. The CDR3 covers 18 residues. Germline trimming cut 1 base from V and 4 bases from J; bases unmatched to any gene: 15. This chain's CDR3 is CASSEELWSGGMRETQYF. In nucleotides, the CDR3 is TGTGCCAGCAGTGAAGAATTGTGGTCAGGGGGAATGCGAGAGACCCAGTACTTC.

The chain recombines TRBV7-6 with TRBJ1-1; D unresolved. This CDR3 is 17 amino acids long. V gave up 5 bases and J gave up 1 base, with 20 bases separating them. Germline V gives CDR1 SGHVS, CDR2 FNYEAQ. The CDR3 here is CASSRTTPTPSNTEAFF. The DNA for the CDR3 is TGTGCCAGCAGCCGCACCACCCCCACCCCTTCGAACACTGAAGCTTTCTTT.